Following are 32 T cell receptor beta chains from one sample sequenced in a study of vaccination effects on CD4 cells after COVID-19. TCRdb's table, derived via immunoSEQ multiplex PCR, lists solely in-frame clones and lacks some. The top ten clones hold more than 1% of a sample with about 72,000 clones, 75% to 85% of them seen once. Under the ViraFEST assay, PBMC were stimulated with viral peptide pools so that antigen-specific CD4+ T cells expanded. Sequencing was performed afterwards. Following culture for under 12 days, CD4+ T cells were isolated. Participants were vaccinated with two doses of either the BNT162b2 or mRNA-1273 vaccine. Their cognate antigens are unknown. Sequencing used CD4+ T cells from PBMCs cultured with HCoV-229E spike peptides, obtained after COVID-19 vaccination. The receptor source for this set is a human donor who received a COVID-19 vaccine.

This clone was detected only once. The chain joins TRBV21-1 to TRBJ2-7. TRBV21-1 is a pseudogene segment. The CDR3 sequence is 15 residues long. CDR3 DNA sequence: TGTGCCAGCAGCAAAGGCAGGAGTAACTCCTACGAGCAGTACGTC. Protein sequence: CASSKGRSNSYEQYV.

The V and J genes are TRBV5-1 and TRBJ2-3, with 9 bases fitting TRBD2. Germline CDR1 SGHRS, CDR2 YFSETQ. This CDR3 is built from 15 residues. After removal of 0 bases from V and 2 bases from J, the junction contained 1 base not matched to a gene. CDR3 sequence: CASSLVAGVTDTQYF. CDR3 coding DNA: TGCGCCAGCAGCTTGGTAGCGGGGGTCACAGATACGCAGTATTTT.

The genes are TRBV6-2 or TRBV6-3 and TRBJ1-1; TRBD1 aligns across 9 bases. The CDR3 is 16 residues long. Trimming removed 6 bases from V and 4 bases from J; junction bases left unmatched: 12. Germline V gene lookup returns CDR1 MNHEY and CDR2 SVGEGT. CDR3 nucleotides: TGTGCCAGCAGCTTTCCGGGACAGGGAGTTGCCACTGAAGCTTTCTTT. Protein sequence: CASSFPGQGVATEAFF.

The chain recombines TRBV12-5 with TRBJ2-4; D might be TRBD1 (7 bases). The CDR3 runs 16 residues. The germline gives CDR1 LGHNT, CDR2 FRNRAP. V dropped 6 bases and J dropped 3 bases, with 18 bases sitting between them. CDR3: CASGRDREVVKNIQYF. The DNA for the CDR3 is TGTGCTAGTGGGCGAGACAGGGAGGTGGTCAAAAACATTCAGTACTTC.

The gene calls are TRBV6-1 and TRBJ1-4; unclear D gene. This CDR3 has 18 residues. Germline CDR1 MNHNS, CDR2 SASEGT. Deletions cut 0 bases from V and 4 bases from J, with 18 bases between. The CDR3 reads CASSEAWQYGVVNEKLFF. The CDR3 DNA is TGTGCCAGCAGTGAAGCGTGGCAGTATGGTGTGGTTAATGAAAAACTGTTTTTT.

The V and J genes are TRBV20-1 and TRBJ2-5; D remains unclear. The germline V gene encodes CDR1 DFQATT and CDR2 SNEGSKA (reference sequence). The CDR3 is 11 residues long. Trimming cost V 4 bases and J 5 bases, with 8 bases left between them. The CDR3 loop reads CSATVGETQYF. The CDR3, as DNA: TGCAGTGCTACGGTCGGGGAGACCCAGTACTTC.

J is TRBJ2-7 and V is TRBV6-1; 7 bases line up with TRBD2. The CDR3 extends over 12 amino acids. CDR1 MNHNS and CDR2 SASEGT come from the germline V gene. V trimming: 3 bases; J trimming: 9 bases; junction bases outside the gene matches: 5. The CDR3 DNA sequence: TGTGCCAGCAGTGAGGGAGGGAACCGGCAGTACGTC. Protein sequence: CASSEGGNRQYV.

This clone has only a few counts. This chain connects TRBV4-3 to TRBJ1-1, with D possibly TRBD1 on 5 matching bases. This CDR3 is 16 amino acids long. The V end was cut by 0 bases, the J end by 10 bases, with 21 bases between. Germline assignment: CDR1 LGHNA and CDR2 YSLEER. Here the CDR3 DNA reads TGCGCCAGCAGCCAAGATCGGGGCCCTACAGGCGTGGGAGCTTTCTTT. This encodes CASSQDRGPTGVGAFF.

The rearrangement links TRBV7-3 to TRBJ2-1; D remains unclear. Germline values: CDR1 SGHTA, CDR2 FQGTGA. Trimming pared 0 bases from V and 3 bases from J, leaving 6 bases between. The length of the CDR3 is 14 residues. The CDR3 DNA follows: TGTGCCAGCAGCTTAACCCCGGTCTACAATGAGCAGTTCTTC. Its translation: CASSLTPVYNEQFF.

The CDR3 protein is CASSLAGVGTYNSPLHF. As DNA, the CDR3 is TGCGCCAGCAGCTTGGCCGGCGTAGGAACGTATAATTCACCCCTCCACTTT. The rearrangement uses TRBV5-1 and TRBJ1-6; D gene unclear. The CDR3 covers 17 residues. CDR1 and CDR2 (germline): SGHRS, YFSETQ. With 0 bases removed from V and 4 bases from J, the gap between germline ends came to 14 bases.

The chain uses TRBV24-1 and TRBJ1-2; 7 nucleotides line up with TRBD1. Losses at the gene ends were 4 bases for V and 5 bases for J; bases not matched to a gene: 3. The germline CDR1 and CDR2 sequences are KGHDR and SFDVKD. The CDR3 contains 13 residues. DNA for the CDR3: TGTGCCACCAGTGACACAGGGGCTTATGGCTACACCTTC. Encoded protein: CATSDTGAYGYTF.

The V gene is TRBV28, the J gene TRBJ1-5; D may be TRBD1 (5 bases). The germline gives CDR1 MDHEN, CDR2 SYDVKM. Trimming removed 3 bases from V and 5 bases from J, with 14 bases in between. The CDR3 is made up of 15 amino acids. This chain's CDR3 is CASSLGGTGDQPQHF. The CDR3 region has the DNA TGTGCCAGCAGTTTGGGCGGGACGGGGGATCAGCCCCAGCATTTT.

This sequence joins TRBV4-1 and TRBJ2-5; D unresolved. The V end lost 3 bases, the J end lost 3 bases, and 20 bases lay between the germline ends. The CDR3 loop spans 17 amino acids. Germline V CDR1 and CDR2: MGHRA, YSYEKL. CDR3 amino acids: CASSHVLRTTKKETQYF. The CDR3 DNA reads as TGCGCCAGCAGCCATGTTCTACGGACGACCAAGAAAGAGACCCAGTACTTC.

V and J are TRBV18 and TRBJ1-4, with TRBD1 as a possible D gene (5 bases). Germline V CDR1 and CDR2: KGHSH, LQKENI. The CDR3 consists of 15 residues. V was trimmed by 3 bases and J by 2 bases, leaving 10 bases between them. This CDR3 reads CASSPGLGTNEKLFF. The CDR3 DNA is TGTGCCAGCTCACCGGGGCTTGGGACTAATGAAAAACTGTTTTTT. The whole variable domain, remainder taken from reference TRBV18 and TRBJ1-4, is NAGVMQNPRHLVRRRGQEARLRCSPMKGHSHVYWYRQLPEEGLKFMVYLQKENIIDESGMPKERFSAEFPKEGPSILRIQQVVRGDSAAYFCASSPGLGTNEKLFFGSGTQLSVL.

The gene calls are TRBV24-1 and TRBJ1-1, with 8 bases lining up with TRBD1. V lost 7 bases to trimming and J lost 1 base; unmatched junction nucleotides: 1. This CDR3 contains 13 residues. Per the germline V gene, CDR1 is KGHDR and CDR2 is SFDVKD. For the CDR3, the DNA is TGTGCCACCAGGGGACAGGCGAACACTGAAGCTTTCTTT. It yields the protein CATRGQANTEAFF.

The chain links TRBV4-2 to TRBJ1-2; 7 nucleotides agree with TRBD1. V lost 5 bases to trimming and J lost 0 bases; unmatched junction nucleotides: 9. The CDR3 runs to 16 residues. The germline CDR1 and CDR2 sequences are LGHNA and YNFKEQ. In DNA, the CDR3 is TGTGCCAGCAGCAGCCTAGGGACAGTTACTAACTATGGCTACACCTTC. As protein: CASSSLGTVTNYGYTF.

This chain links TRBV24-1 with TRBJ1-1; no firm D call. In germline, CDR1 is KGHDR, CDR2 SFDVKD. The CDR3 runs to 14 residues. Trimming pared 7 bases from V and 1 base from J, leaving 12 bases between. CDR3: CATRGAERNTEAFF. The CDR3 nucleotides are TGTGCCACCAGGGGTGCAGAAAGGAACACTGAAGCTTTCTTT.

This chain's CDR3 is CASSRGPNTGELFF. The CDR3 nucleotides are TGTGCCAGCAGTAGAGGGCCGAACACCGGGGAGCTGTTTTTT. The rearrangement links TRBV6-4 to TRBJ2-2, with D perhaps matching TRBD2 (5 bases). The V end lost 5 bases, the J end lost 0 bases, and 7 bases lay between the germline ends. This CDR3 has 14 residues. CDR1 and CDR2 (germline): MRHNA, SNTAGT.

The chain couples TRBV4-2 to TRBJ2-3, with 12 nucleotides matching TRBD2. Unmatched junction bases numbered 4, after V lost 0 bases and J lost 0 bases. The CDR3 covers 18 residues. CDR1 and CDR2 from the germline V gene are LGHNA and YNFKEQ. In DNA form, the CDR3 reads TGTGCCAGCAGCCAAGACCTAGCGGGGGGGATAAGCACAGATACGCAGTATTTT. As protein: CASSQDLAGGISTDTQYF.

The rearrangement uses TRBV24-1 and TRBJ2-3, with TRBD1 matching 8 bases. Germline loops: CDR1 KGHDR, CDR2 SFDVKD. With 5 bases clipped from V and 4 bases from J, the junction kept 4 bases outside the gene matches. This CDR3 spans 14 amino acids. The CDR3 coding sequence is TGTGCCACCAGTGCAGGGGGCATCGCAGATACGCAGTATTTT. Translated: CATSAGGIADTQYF.

The rearrangement uses TRBV4-3 and TRBJ2-3, with D hard to call. CDR1 is LGHNA, CDR2 YSLEER, per germline. The CDR3 length is 18 residues. The V and J ends lost 0 bases and 0 bases respectively, with 16 bases between them. CDR3 nucleotides: TGCGCCAGCAGCCAAGAGCCCCTTAGTGCGACTAGCACAGATACGCAGTATTTT. Its translation: CASSQEPLSATSTDTQYF.

The rearrangement links TRBV10-3 to TRBJ2-3; D is unclear. The CDR3 loop spans 14 amino acids. Looked up from germline, CDR1 is ENHRY and CDR2 is SYGVKD. V lost 0 bases and J lost 8, with 12 bases in between. In DNA form, the CDR3 reads TGTGCCATCAGTGAGTCAGAGAATCCGGGTACGCAGTATTTT. Encoded protein: CAISESENPGTQYF.

This clone occurred once. The chain employs TRBV5-1 and TRBJ2-2, with D perhaps TRBD1 or TRBD2 (6 bases each). CDR1 is SGHRS, CDR2 YFSETQ, per germline. V dropped 2 bases and J dropped 4 bases, with 12 bases sitting between them. This CDR3 is 15 amino acids long. CDR3 in DNA: TGCGCCAGCAGCTTCGGGGGCCCCGGCACCGGGGAGCTGTTTTTT. Translating gives CASSFGGPGTGELFF.

The genes are TRBV9 and TRBJ1-6; D gene unclear. Per the germline V gene, CDR1 is SGDLS and CDR2 is YYNGEE. This CDR3 has 13 amino acids. With 3 bases removed from V and 6 bases from J, the gap between germline ends came to 7 bases. CDR3: CASSAEINSPLHF. The CDR3 DNA reads as TGTGCCAGCAGCGCCGAAATTAATTCACCCCTCCACTTT.

J is TRBJ1-3 and V is TRBV7-8; 12 nucleotides align to TRBD1. CDR1 and CDR2 from the germline V gene are SGHVS and FQNEAQ. The CDR3 is 14 amino acids. V gave up 3 bases and J gave up 6 bases; unmatched junction bases: 0. The chain's CDR3 is CASSLGQGANTIYF. DNA of the CDR3: TGTGCCAGCAGCTTGGGACAGGGGGCAAACACCATATATTTT.

J is TRBJ2-1 and V is TRBV5-1; 8 bases match TRBD1. Germline loops: CDR1 SGHRS, CDR2 YFSETQ. The V and J ends lost 6 bases and 3 bases, in that order; junction bases with no gene match: 11. This CDR3 spans 16 amino acids. Here the CDR3 DNA reads TGCGCCAGCACCCAACTCCAGGGGGCAGTCTACAATGAGCAGTTCTTC. It yields the protein CASTQLQGAVYNEQFF.

The chain links TRBV7-2 to TRBJ1-1, with D tentatively TRBD1 (6 bases). The CDR3 totals 14 residues. Between the trimmed V and J ends, which lost 2 bases and 1 base, there was a span of 8 bases. Germline CDR1 SGHTA, CDR2 FQGNSA. The CDR3 is CASSLRTANTEAFF. CDR3 bases: TGTGCCAGCAGCTTACGGACAGCGAACACTGAAGCTTTCTTT.

The chain uses TRBV30 and TRBJ2-3; TRBD2 agrees at 10 bases. Germline loops: CDR1 GTSNPN, CDR2 SVGIG (reference sequence). The CDR3 runs to 18 residues. V shed 4 bases and J 1 base; nucleotides not matched to a gene: 14. In DNA, the CDR3 is TGTGCCTGGACCCAAAGTAGAGTTACTAGCGGGGGCACAGATACGCAGTATTTT. Protein sequence: CAWTQSRVTSGGTDTQYF.

V and J are TRBV19 and TRBJ1-6; tentatively, D is TRBD1 (5 bases). The V gene's germline CDR1 is LNHDA and CDR2 SQIVND (reference sequence). V lost 5 bases and J lost 6, with 11 bases in between. The CDR3 is 14 amino acids. The CDR3 spells CASSVQGANSPLHF. CDR3 coding DNA: TGTGCCAGTAGTGTCCAGGGTGCTAATTCACCCCTCCACTTT.

The chain links TRBV10-2 to TRBJ1-6; D is ambiguous. Trimming stripped 8 bases from V and 5 bases from J, with 7 bases between. CDR1 and CDR2 from the germline V gene are WSHSY and SAAADI. The CDR3 length is 12 residues. The DNA for the CDR3 is TGCGCCAGCGTCGCTAATAATTCACCCCTCCACTTT. This encodes CASVANNSPLHF.

The chain has TRBV30 and TRBJ2-5, with TRBD2 matching 7 bases. Germline CDR1 reads GTSNPN; CDR2 reads SVGIG (reference sequence). The junction had 5 bases not matched to a gene; V was cut back by 2 bases and J by 2 bases. The CDR3 has 14 amino acids. CDR3 nucleotides: TGTGCCTGGAGTCCCGGGGGGTCTCAAGAGACCCAGTACTTC. Its translation: CAWSPGGSQETQYF.

Concerning this clone: One end of the junction varies from germline; a read error may be responsible. The chain has TRBV7-2 and TRBJ1-2, with D possibly matching TRBD1 (5 bases). This CDR3 has 15 amino acids. Germline CDR1 is SGHTA and CDR2 is FQGNSA. This CDR3 is CASSLAQGVNYGYTF. CDR3 bases: TGTGCCAGCAGCCTAGCTCAGGGAGTCAACTATGGCTACACCTTC.